The 20 T cell receptor beta chains presented below share a single source sample, sequenced in a study of PD-L1 blockade in urothelial cancer. Sequencing used immunoSEQ multiplex PCR; TCRdb keeps in-frame clones, though not all of them. In the table there are about 130,000 clones, approximately 85% of which are singletons. Regarding time point: peripheral blood 6 weeks after treatment start. The material sequenced was PBMCs, taken around atezolizumab (anti-PD-L1) treatment. Source of these receptors: a man aged 45-65 years with urothelial cancer.

The V and J genes are TRBV7-8 and TRBJ2-5; a possible D gene is TRBD2 (6 bases). The ends were cut back, 4 bases at V and 5 bases at J, with 11 bases in the middle. The CDR3 length is 13 residues. Germline V gene lookup returns CDR1 SGHVS and CDR2 FQNEAQ. The CDR3 sequence is CASSSGRRETQYF. Written as DNA, the CDR3 is TGTGCCAGCAGCTCCGGGAGACGGGAGACCCAGTACTTC.

The rearrangement links TRBV5-1 to TRBJ2-3; 12 bases map to TRBD2. Germline V gives CDR1 SGHRS, CDR2 YFSETQ. V gave up 6 bases and J gave up 2 bases; unmatched junction bases: 7. This CDR3 contains 16 residues. The CDR3 loop reads CASTPSGRASTDTQYF. In nucleotides, the CDR3 is TGCGCCAGCACCCCTAGCGGGAGGGCCTCCACAGATACGCAGTATTTT.

The chain links TRBV6-6 to TRBJ2-7; 8 nucleotides align to TRBD1. Losses at the gene ends were 5 bases for V and 3 bases for J; bases not matched to a gene: 6. Per the germline V gene, CDR1 is MNHNY and CDR2 is SVGAGI (reference sequence). The CDR3 sequence is 14 residues long. Written as DNA, the CDR3 is TGTGCCAGCAGTCTACAGGGGGAGAGCTACGAGCAGTACTTC. Amino acid sequence: CASSLQGESYEQYF.

The V and J genes are TRBV18 and TRBJ2-2; 8 nucleotides agree with TRBD2. The V and J ends lost 3 bases and 4 bases, in that order; junction bases with no gene match: 16. The CDR3 contains 19 residues. Germline-derived CDR1 and CDR2 are KGHSH and LQKENI. The CDR3, as DNA: TGTGCCAGCTCACCGTTAAGTTCCAGCGGGAGAACGGGCACCGGGGAGCTGTTTTTT. Encoded protein: CASSPLSSSGRTGTGELFF.

J is TRBJ2-3 and V is TRBV5-8, with 7 positions matching TRBD1. There are 16 residues in the CDR3. Germline V gives CDR1 SGHTS, CDR2 YDEGEE. The junction had 7 bases not matched to a gene; V was cut back by 3 bases and J by 0 bases. CDR3 amino acids: CASSWMDRISTDTQYF. The CDR3 DNA follows: TGTGCCAGCAGCTGGATGGACAGGATTAGCACAGATACGCAGTATTTT.

The chain joins TRBV18 to TRBJ1-6, with TRBD1 matching over 8 bases. The CDR3 covers 13 residues. CDR1 and CDR2 from the germline V gene are KGHSH and LQKENI. The V segment lost 6 bases and the J segment 9 bases; nucleotides outside the gene matches: 4. The CDR3 DNA sequence: TGTGCCAGCTCCGACAGGGGCGGTTCACCCCTCCACTTT. Amino acids: CASSDRGGSPLHF.

There are a few counts of this clone. This chain links TRBV29-1 with TRBJ2-1; 7 bases map to TRBD1. The ends lost 7 bases at V and 4 bases at J; junction bases unmatched: 10. The CDR3 totals 14 residues. The germline gives CDR1 SQVTM, CDR2 ANQGSEA. The CDR3 protein is CSGYEGADYNEQFF. The CDR3 DNA reads as TGCAGCGGCTATGAGGGGGCGGATTACAATGAGCAGTTCTTC.

This sequence joins TRBV6-5 and TRBJ2-5; 8 positions match TRBD2. This CDR3 is built from 14 residues. The J segment lost 11 bases and the V segment lost 7 bases, leaving 15 bases of the junction unmatched. CDR1 MNHEY and CDR2 SVGAGI come from the germline V gene. CDR3 in DNA: TGTGCCAGCACCGGCGGGAGGTTAGTAGGGGAGCAGTACTTC. Residues: CASTGGRLVGEQYF.

The J gene is TRBJ2-3, the V gene TRBV20-1; D uncertain. With 3 bases removed from V and 5 bases from J, the gap between germline ends came to 3 bases. Looked up from germline, CDR1 is DFQATT and CDR2 is SNEGSKA (reference sequence). The CDR3 is 10 residues long. CDR3 coding DNA: TGCAGTGCTAGGCGAGATACGCAGTATTTT. It codes for CSARRDTQYF.

V usage is TRBV6-5 and J usage is TRBJ1-6; D is undetermined. CDR1 is MNHEY, CDR2 SVGAGI, per germline. The ends were cut back, 5 bases at V and 6 bases at J, with 14 bases in the middle. The CDR3 length is 15 residues. The CDR3 DNA follows: TGTGCCAGCAGTACCGGAGGGAGGGTTAATTCACCCCTCCACTTT. Amino acids: CASSTGGRVNSPLHF.

This chain joins TRBV7-2 and TRBJ1-5; TRBD1 matches 8 bases. J gave up 3 bases and V 5 bases, and 6 bases lay outside the gene matches. The CDR3 runs to 15 residues. The V gene's germline CDR1 is SGHTA and CDR2 FQGNSA. In DNA form, the CDR3 reads TGTGCCAGCAGCCCCAGGACAGGGAACAATCAGCCCCAGCATTTT. Protein product: CASSPRTGNNQPQHF.

This clone was counted once. This CDR3 is CASSPTFRTNSNQPQHF. CDR3 nucleotide sequence: TGTGCCAGCTCACCGACCTTCCGGACAAACAGCAATCAGCCCCAGCATTTT. V and J are TRBV18 and TRBJ1-5, with a possible D match to TRBD1 (5 bases). The CDR3 totals 17 residues. The germline V and J ends were trimmed by 3 bases and 1 base, with 16 bases remaining between them. Germline CDR1 KGHSH, CDR2 LQKENI. The variable domain in full, completed from reference TRBV18 and TRBJ1-5, reads NAGVMQNPRHLVRRRGQEARLRCSPMKGHSHVYWYRQLPEEGLKFMVYLQKENIIDESGMPKERFSAEFPKEGPSILRIQQVVRGDSAAYFCASSPTFRTNSNQPQHFGDGTRLSIL.

The chain uses TRBV5-4 and TRBJ2-1; TRBD1 matches at 7 bases. V shed 3 bases and J 0 bases; nucleotides not matched to a gene: 3. This CDR3 spans 15 amino acids. Germline values: CDR1 SGHNT, CDR2 YYREEE (reference sequence). CDR3 coding DNA: TGTGCCAGCAGCTCGGGACAGATCTCCTACAATGAGCAGTTCTTC. Translating it yields CASSSGQISYNEQFF.

A few counts support this clone. V and J are TRBV15 and TRBJ2-7; the match to TRBD2 covers 7 bases. There are 15 residues in the CDR3. Germline loops: CDR1 LNHNV, CDR2 YYDKDF (reference sequence). J was trimmed by 2 bases and V by 5 bases; bases with no gene match: 9. The CDR3 nucleotides are TGTGCCACCAGCCCCGGTGGCGGGAGTACCTACGAGCAGTACTTC. Protein sequence: CATSPGGGSTYEQYF.

The CDR3 loop is CAISPGLAGGSTDTQYF. DNA for the CDR3: TGTGCCATCAGTCCGGGACTAGCGGGAGGGTCCACAGATACGCAGTATTTT. The V call is TRBV10-3, the J call TRBJ2-3, with 16 bases lining up with TRBD2. CDR1 and CDR2 (germline): ENHRY, SYGVKD. The CDR3 extends over 17 amino acids. After removal of 5 bases from V and 2 bases from J, the junction contained 4 bases not matched to a gene.

The chain joins TRBV9 to TRBJ2-1; 11 positions agree with TRBD2. Trimming cost V 3 bases and J 0 bases; bases outside gene matches: 2. Per germline, CDR1 SGDLS and CDR2 YYNGEE. The CDR3 loop spans 16 amino acids. The CDR3 reads CASSGTSGSSYNEQFF. In nucleotides, the CDR3 is TGTGCCAGCAGCGGAACTAGCGGGAGCTCCTACAATGAGCAGTTCTTC.

The chain employs TRBV5-6 and TRBJ2-7, with TRBD2 matching over 9 bases. CDR1 SGHDT and CDR2 YYEEEE come from the germline V gene. The CDR3 spans 16 residues. V was pared by 1 base and J by 2 bases, with 7 bases of the junction left unmatched. Here the CDR3 reads CASSLPLAGPTYEQYF. The CDR3 DNA is TGTGCCAGCAGCTTGCCACTAGCGGGCCCTACCTACGAGCAGTACTTC.

V gene TRBV14 combines with J gene TRBJ2-7; D is possibly TRBD1 (6 bases). CDR3 length: 13 residues. V was trimmed by 7 bases and J by 0 bases, leaving 10 bases between them. Germline V gives CDR1 SGHDN, CDR2 FVKESK. The CDR3 sequence is CASKSGASYEQYF. In DNA, the CDR3 is TGTGCCAGCAAATCAGGGGCCTCCTACGAGCAGTACTTC.

The chain has TRBV7-8 and TRBJ1-5; 11 bases are shared with TRBD1. This CDR3 is built from 16 residues. From germline, CDR1 is SGHVS and CDR2 FQNEAQ. The junction had 3 bases not matched to a gene; V was cut back by 1 base and J by 4 bases. In DNA form, the CDR3 reads TGTGCCAGCAGCTTAGGGACAGGGGGCGGAAATCAGCCCCAGCATTTT. Translation: CASSLGTGGGNQPQHF.

The V and J genes are TRBV5-1 and TRBJ2-3; 10 bases are shared with TRBD1. V shed 0 bases, J shed 4 bases, and the junction held 2 bases outside the gene matches. This CDR3 is 15 amino acids long. Germline-derived CDR1 and CDR2 are SGHRS and YFSETQ. The CDR3 nucleotides read TGCGCCAGCAGCTTGGTGACAGGGGGCCCAGATACGCAGTATTTT. Protein product: CASSLVTGGPDTQYF. Filled out from reference TRBV5-1 and TRBJ2-3, the complete variable domain reads KAGVTQTPRYLIKTRGQQVTLSCSPISGHRSVSWYQQTPGQGLQFLFEYFSETQRNKGNFPGRFSGRQFSNSRSEMNVSTLELGDSALYLCASSLVTGGPDTQYFGPGTRLTVL.